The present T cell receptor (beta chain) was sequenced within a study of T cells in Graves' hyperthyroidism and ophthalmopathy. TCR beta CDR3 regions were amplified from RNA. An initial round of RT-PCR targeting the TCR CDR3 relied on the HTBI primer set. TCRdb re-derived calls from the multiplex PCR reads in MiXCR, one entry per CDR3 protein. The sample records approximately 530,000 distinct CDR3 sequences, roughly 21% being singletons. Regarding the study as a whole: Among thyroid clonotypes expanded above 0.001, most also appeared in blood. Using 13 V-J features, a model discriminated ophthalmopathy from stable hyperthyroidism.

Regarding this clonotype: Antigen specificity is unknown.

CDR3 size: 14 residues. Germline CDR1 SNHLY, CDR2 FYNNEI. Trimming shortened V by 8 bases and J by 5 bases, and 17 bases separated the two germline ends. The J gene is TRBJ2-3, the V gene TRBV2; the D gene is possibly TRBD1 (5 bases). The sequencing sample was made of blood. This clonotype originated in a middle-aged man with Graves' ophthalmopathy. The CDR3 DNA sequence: TGTGCCAGCGGGTTCAGGAGAAGGGGAGATACGCAGTATTTT. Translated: CASGFRRRGDTQYF.